This TCR beta chain was found in a study of OX40 agonist ivuxolimab in advanced cancers. Study-level information: The eligibility criteria allowed prior anti-PD-1, anti-PD-L1 or anti-CTLA-4 therapy, and 40% had some.

Using immunoSEQ multiplex PCR, the repertoire was profiled, and TCRdb retains in-frame clones only, with some absent. This sample carries 65,000 or so clones, about 85% of them seen once, and the ten largest clones take about 4%. As concerns this clone: Its antigen is undetermined.

Findings of the study overall: Normalized expansion of T-cell clones was also low for some nonresponders. With doses of 0.1 to 3.0 mg/kg, CD4+ and CD8+ blood T cells had undergone clonal expansion by week 6.

Patients were ruled out by autoimmune disease history or systemic immunosuppression. The V gene's germline CDR1 is SGHAT and CDR2 FQNNGV. Trimming cost V 6 bases and J 6 bases; bases outside gene matches: 10. This CDR3 is built from 14 residues. This TCR derives from an adult with an advanced solid tumor such as melanoma, head and neck, liver or kidney cancer. The chain links TRBV11-2 to TRBJ2-7; 8 bases agree with TRBD2. Sequenced here: CD4+ or CD8+ T cells sorted from blood, sampled in a trial of the OX40 agonist ivuxolimab. The CDR3 reads CASRPPSGRGEQYF. CDR3 nucleotide sequence: TGTGCCAGCAGACCACCCAGCGGGAGAGGCGAGCAGTACTTC.